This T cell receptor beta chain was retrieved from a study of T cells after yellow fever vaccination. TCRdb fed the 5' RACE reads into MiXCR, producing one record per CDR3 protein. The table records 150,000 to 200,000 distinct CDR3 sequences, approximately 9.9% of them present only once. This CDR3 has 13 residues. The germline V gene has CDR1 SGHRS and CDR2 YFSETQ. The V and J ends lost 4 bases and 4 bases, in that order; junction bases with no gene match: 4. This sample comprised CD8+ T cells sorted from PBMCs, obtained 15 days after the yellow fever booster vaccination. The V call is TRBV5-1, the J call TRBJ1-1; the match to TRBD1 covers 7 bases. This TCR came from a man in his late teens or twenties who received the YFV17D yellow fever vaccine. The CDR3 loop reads CASSRTGGTEAFF. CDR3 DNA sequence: TGCGCCAGCAGCCGGACAGGAGGCACTGAAGCTTTCTTT.